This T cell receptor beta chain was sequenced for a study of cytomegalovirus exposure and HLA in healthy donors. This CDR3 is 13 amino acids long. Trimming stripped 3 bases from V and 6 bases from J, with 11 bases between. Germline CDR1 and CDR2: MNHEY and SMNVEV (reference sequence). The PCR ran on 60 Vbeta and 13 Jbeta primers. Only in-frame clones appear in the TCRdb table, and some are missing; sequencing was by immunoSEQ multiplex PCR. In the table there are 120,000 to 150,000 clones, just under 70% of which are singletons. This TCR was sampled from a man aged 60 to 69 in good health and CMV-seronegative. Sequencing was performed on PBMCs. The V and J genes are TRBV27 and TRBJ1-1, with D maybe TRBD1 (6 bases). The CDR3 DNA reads TGTGCCAGCAGTTTGTACAGGGAAGCTGAAGCTTTCTTT. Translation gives CASSLYREAEAFF.